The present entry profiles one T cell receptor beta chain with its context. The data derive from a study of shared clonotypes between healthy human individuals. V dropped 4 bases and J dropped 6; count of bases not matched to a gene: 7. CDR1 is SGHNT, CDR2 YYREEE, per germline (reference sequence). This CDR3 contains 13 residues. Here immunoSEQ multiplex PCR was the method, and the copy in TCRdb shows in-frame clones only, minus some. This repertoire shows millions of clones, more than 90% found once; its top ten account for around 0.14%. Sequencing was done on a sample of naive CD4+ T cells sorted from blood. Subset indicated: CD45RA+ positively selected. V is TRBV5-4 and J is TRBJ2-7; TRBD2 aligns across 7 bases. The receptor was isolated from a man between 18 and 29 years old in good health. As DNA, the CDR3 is TGTGCCAGCAGCGCCGGACTAGGAAGCGAGCAGTACTTC. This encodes CASSAGLGSEQYF.